This TCR beta chain was recorded in a study of identical twins. General study points: Surplus twin overlap in beta out-of-frame sequences was less pronounced. Models, which agreed with sharing between unrelated individuals, nonetheless underestimated the out-of-frame TCR alpha sharing seen in monozygotic twins. While abundant cord blood beta clonotypes carried fewer insertions, memory repertoires showed no such pattern.

Each CDR3 protein gets one entry after TCRdb re-called the 5' RACE reads with MiXCR. The sample lists under 250,000 distinct CDR3 sequences; under 10% were seen once. At least ten counts were recorded for this clonotype. Its cognate antigen is unknown. CDR1 is SGHVS and CDR2 is FQNEAQ in the germline V gene. V dropped 2 bases and J dropped 5 bases, with 15 bases sitting between them. The CDR3 has 15 amino acids. Healthy Caucasians alone served as donors. These data also formed part of another study, on yellow fever vaccine responses in identical twins.

V and J are TRBV7-8 and TRBJ2-5, with a possible D match to TRBD2 (7 bases). This clonotype was sampled from a young woman in good health. The sample was memory (CD45RO+) T cells sorted from blood. This CDR3 reads CASSLRRGAGETQYF. The CDR3 DNA reads as TGTGCCAGCAGCTTACGCCGGGGGGCTGGGGAGACCCAGTACTTC. Combining the CDR3 with reference TRBV7-8 and TRBJ2-5 gives the whole variable domain GAGVSQSPRYKVAKRGQDVALRCDPISGHVSLFWYQQALGQGPEFLTYFQNEAQLDKSGLPSDRFFAERPEGSVSTLKIQRTQQEDSAVYLCASSLRRGAGETQYFGPGTRLLVL.